Sequencing of this TCR beta chain was carried out in a study of T cell changes during pregnancy in multiple sclerosis. Clones were sequenced by immunoSEQ multiplex PCR, and TCRdb holds only the in-frame ones, with some missing. The sample records around 80,000 clones, about 92% being singletons. This receptor was taken from a female donor with multiple sclerosis, enrolled in a pregnancy study. The material sequenced was peripheral blood, taken before pregnancy.

The CDR3 bases are TGTGCCAGCAGCTCGGGGGGGAGATTGGACTACGAGCAGTACTTC. This translates into CASSSGGRLDYEQYF. J is TRBJ2-7 and V is TRBV5-4, with 8 bases fitting TRBD2. CDR3 length: 15 residues. After removal of 3 bases from V and 3 bases from J, the junction contained 8 bases not matched to a gene. CDR1 and CDR2 (germline): SGHNT, YYREEE (reference sequence).